Given below is one T cell receptor (beta chain) in context. Only a few counts were recorded for this clonotype. Which antigen it targets is not known. Qualities for individual bases were not recorded, and no much larger clone is one base off. This sample stems from a study of T cell repertoires in cytomegalovirus infection (dated by TCRdb to the late 2010s). Study-level background: The HLA type of each donor mattered for the analysis, because public TCR beta signatures pointed to carriage of CMV infection along with the matching HLA type. The paper as a whole reports these results and caveats: Cumulative frequency of public TCR beta family members discriminated carriers of CMV infection plus the relevant HLA type in this cohort and an independent roughly 350-donor cohort. In the ex vivo response, HLA-C-restricted CMV-specific TCR beta clonotypes were dominant, and in two of eight donors the single most frequent clonotype came from this HLA-C-restricted group.

These reads were obtained on an Illumina HiSeq 1500. TCRdb itself trimmed the public reads at Q25 with fastp, ran MiXCR and retained productive beta chains. Each record represents a unique CDR3 protein, reported with the most common genes and DNA among its rows. Present in this sample are approximately 750,000 distinct CDR3 sequences, less than 40% of which were seen just once. The ten top clones hold about 2.8% of the sample. At the junction V is shortened by 6 bases and J by 0 bases; bases outside the gene matches: 10. From cysteine to phenylalanine, the CDR3 is 17 amino acids long. The entry retains the CDR3 DNA only, 51 bases that are in frame from base 1. CDR1 and CDR2 are drawn from the germline V gene: MDHEN, SYDVKM.

The source is a human donor in good health (CMV status not recorded). Some clones in this sample may be carry-over from other donors' samples. The chain is made from TRBV28 and TRBJ2-2; 7 central bases correspond to TRBD2. Sequencing was carried out using PBMCs. The base sequence is TGTGCCAGCAGCCTTCCCCCGACTAGCTCGAACACCGGGGAGCTGTTTTTT. Its translation is CASSLPPTSSNTGELFF.